These 30 T cell receptor beta chains were all obtained from the same sample, sequenced in a study of cytomegalovirus exposure and HLA in healthy donors. In the PCR, 60 Vbeta and 13 Jbeta primers were used. TCRdb's table, derived via immunoSEQ multiplex PCR, lists solely in-frame clones and lacks some. The repertoire holds about 98,000 clones, with 80% to 85% as singletons. Sequencing was performed on PBMCs. These receptors were obtained from a man aged 40-49 years in good health and CMV-seronegative.

This chain uses TRBV14 with TRBJ2-3; D gene uncertain. The CDR3 is made up of 13 amino acids. In germline, CDR1 is SGHDN, CDR2 FVKESK. The V and J ends lost 5 bases and 8 bases respectively, with 14 bases between them. The CDR3 protein is CASSANWAGTQYF. The CDR3 DNA follows: TGTGCCAGCAGCGCTAACTGGGCCGGTACGCAGTATTTT.

The genes are TRBV6-5 and TRBJ1-4; TRBD1 agrees at 7 bases. This CDR3 contains 14 residues. Looked up from germline, CDR1 is MNHEY and CDR2 is SVGAGI. With 4 bases clipped from V and 3 bases from J, the junction kept 2 bases outside the gene matches. The CDR3 sequence is CASSFGTANEKLFF. In DNA, the CDR3 is TGTGCCAGCAGTTTCGGGACAGCTAATGAAAAACTGTTTTTT.

The chain joins TRBV18 to TRBJ2-6; 8 bases are a match to TRBD1. Losses at the gene ends were 2 bases for V and 1 base for J; bases not matched to a gene: 4. This CDR3 has 17 residues. Looked up from germline, CDR1 is KGHSH and CDR2 is LQKENI. CDR3 DNA: TGTGCCAGCTCACCAGTAACAGGGGGATCTGGGGCCAACGTCCTGACTTTC. Protein sequence: CASSPVTGGSGANVLTF.

This CDR3 reads CASSQRTGQVTGELFF. As DNA, the CDR3 is TGCGCCAGCAGCCAAAGGACGGGACAGGTCACCGGGGAGCTGTTTTTT. The chain uses TRBV4-3 and TRBJ2-2; 8 nucleotides align to TRBD1. This CDR3 is built from 16 residues. J gave up 4 bases and V 2 bases, and 6 bases lay outside the gene matches. The germline gives CDR1 LGHNA, CDR2 YSLEER.

The chain is built from TRBV5-1 and TRBJ1-2, with a weak D call TRBD1 (5 bases). V lost 0 bases and J lost 8, with 17 bases in between. Germline V lookup: CDR1 SGHRS, CDR2 YFSETQ. The CDR3 runs to 15 residues. CDR3 loop: CASSLDGRAGSGYTF. The CDR3 DNA reads TGCGCCAGCAGCTTGGACGGCAGGGCCGGGTCGGGCTACACCTTC.

The chain combines TRBV7-9 with TRBJ1-2; 8 bases agree with TRBD1. Trimming at V came to 2 bases and at J to 4 bases, leaving 0 bases not matched to a gene. The length of the CDR3 is 13 residues. Germline V gives CDR1 SEHNR, CDR2 FQNEAQ (reference sequence). The CDR3, as DNA: TGTGCCAGCAGCTTAACAGGGGGCTATGGCTACACCTTC. Translation gives CASSLTGGYGYTF.

This sequence joins TRBV19 and TRBJ1-2, with 7 bases fitting TRBD1. The germline CDR1 and CDR2 sequences are LNHDA and SQIVND (reference sequence). J lost 4 bases, V lost 7 bases, and 9 bases had no gene match. The CDR3 extends over 14 amino acids. DNA of the CDR3: TGTGCCAGTACCCCACAGGGGACGGGCTATGGCTACACCTTC. This codes for CASTPQGTGYGYTF.

The V call is TRBV5-1, the J call TRBJ1-2, with D perhaps matching TRBD1 (5 bases). V was cut by 4 bases and J by 5 bases, with 21 bases left in between. CDR3 size: 16 residues. Germline-derived CDR1 and CDR2 are SGHRS and YFSETQ. The CDR3 protein is CASSDRDTVLSYGYTF. Written as DNA, the CDR3 is TGCGCCAGCAGCGACAGAGACACAGTTCTATCTTATGGCTACACCTTC.

The CDR3 protein is CASSQFFRAGDEKLFF. As DNA, the CDR3 is TGCGCCAGCAGCCAATTTTTCCGCGCCGGGGATGAAAAACTGTTTTTT. The J gene is TRBJ1-4, the V gene TRBV4-1; no clear D. V was clipped by 2 bases and J by 6 bases, with 16 bases between them. Germline V CDR1 and CDR2: MGHRA, YSYEKL. The CDR3 sequence is 16 residues long.

The V and J genes are TRBV19 and TRBJ1-5; D is perhaps TRBD1 (5 bases). Between the trimmed V and J ends, which lost 7 bases and 5 bases, there was a span of 15 bases. The CDR3 extends over 14 amino acids. Germline CDR1 LNHDA, CDR2 SQIVND (reference sequence). CDR3 coding DNA: TGTGCCAGTACCTTTAGGGGATTGGATCAGCCCCAGCATTTT. The encoded protein is CASTFRGLDQPQHF.

V usage is TRBV28 and J usage is TRBJ1-2; D is perhaps TRBD1 (6 bases). Germline CDR1 is MDHEN and CDR2 is SYDVKM. The V and J ends lost 2 bases and 8 bases respectively, with 12 bases between them. CDR3 length equals 13 residues. The CDR3 here is CASSLAGVEGYTF. The DNA of the CDR3 is TGTGCCAGCAGTTTAGCAGGGGTGGAGGGCTACACCTTC.

This clone was detected only once. The chain combines TRBV9 with TRBJ2-7; no clear D gene. Germline V gene sequence: CDR1 SGDLS, CDR2 YYNGEE. Trimming cost V 0 bases and J 2 bases, with 12 bases left between them. The CDR3 runs to 15 residues. In DNA form, the CDR3 reads TGTGCCAGCAGCGTAGACTCACTTAAAACCTACGAGCAGTACTTC. Encoded protein: CASSVDSLKTYEQYF.

A note on this clone: One end of the junction is discordant with germline, which a read error may explain. The rearrangement uses TRBV7-9 and TRBJ1-2; TRBD1 is a possible D gene (6 bases). CDR3 length: 15 amino acids. CDR1 is SEHNR, CDR2 FQNEAQ, per germline (reference sequence). For the CDR3, the DNA is TGTTCCAGCAGCTTATATTCGGGACACAACTATGGCTACACCTTC. Its translation: CSSSLYSGHNYGYTF. The variable domain in full, with the rest retrieved from reference TRBV7-9 and TRBJ1-2, is DTGVSQNPRHKITKRGQNVTFRCDPISEHNRLYWYRQTLGQGPEFLTYFQNEAQLEKSRLLSDRFSAERPKGSFSTLEIQRTEQGDSAMYLCSSSLYSGHNYGYTFGSGTRLTVV.

DNA of the CDR3: TGTGCCAGCAGCTTAGATGGGCGGGAACCCTACGAGCAGTACTTC. As protein: CASSLDGREPYEQYF. V usage is TRBV11-2 and J usage is TRBJ2-7; a weak D match, TRBD2 (6 bases). V was cut by 0 bases and J by 2 bases, with 11 bases left in between. Per the germline V gene, CDR1 is SGHAT and CDR2 is FQNNGV. The CDR3 totals 15 residues.

V usage is TRBV25-1 and J usage is TRBJ1-1, with D perhaps matching TRBD1 (6 bases). This CDR3 region has 14 residues. Germline loops: CDR1 MGHDK, CDR2 SYGVNS. Trimming took off 2 bases at V and 10 bases at J, with 17 bases between the two ends. The CDR3 spells CASSEAGAKGRAFF. DNA of the CDR3: TGTGCCAGCAGTGAAGCAGGGGCTAAGGGGCGAGCTTTCTTT.

In this sample, this clone turned up a few times. V gene TRBV5-4 combines with J gene TRBJ1-3; TRBD1 agrees at 7 bases. Germline trimming cut 3 bases from V and 3 bases from J; bases unmatched to any gene: 12. This CDR3 has 17 amino acids. The germline V gene has CDR1 SGHNT and CDR2 YYREEE (reference sequence). The CDR3 here is CASSSSPTGFSGNTIYF. The CDR3 bases are TGTGCCAGCAGCTCCTCCCCGACAGGGTTTAGTGGAAACACCATATATTTT.

The rearrangement joins TRBV7-9 to TRBJ2-7; TRBD1 is a possible D gene (6 bases). The germline gives CDR1 SEHNR, CDR2 FQNEAQ (reference sequence). V dropped 8 bases and J dropped 4 bases, with 24 bases sitting between them. CDR3 size: 16 residues. The CDR3 DNA reads as TGTGCCAGCTCAAACAGAACAGGGTTTTATCGATACGAGCAGTACTTC. Protein sequence: CASSNRTGFYRYEQYF.

The rearrangement links TRBV6-1 to TRBJ1-5; D remains ambiguous. Germline V gene sequence: CDR1 MNHNS, CDR2 SASEGT. This CDR3 spans 10 amino acids. Trimming shortened V by 7 bases and J by 6 bases, and 4 bases separated the two germline ends. CDR3 DNA sequence: TGTGCCAGCAACGGTCAGCCCCAGCATTTT. This gives the protein CASNGQPQHF.

The table lists this clone with a count of one. The sample contains more than one DNA sequence encoding this CDR3. The chain carries TRBV9 and TRBJ2-3, with D possibly TRBD1 on 6 matching bases. Germline V CDR1 and CDR2: SGDLS, YYNGEE. V was trimmed by 4 bases and J by 7 bases, leaving 19 bases between them. The CDR3 has 15 amino acids. Here the CDR3 DNA reads TGTGCCAGCAGCTCGGCCCAGGGGCCTCTATATACGCAGTATTTT. The encoded protein is CASSSAQGPLYTQYF.

The chain recombines TRBV28 with TRBJ1-3; D perhaps matches TRBD1 (6 bases). V lost 2 bases and J 7 bases, leaving 21 bases between the germline ends. Germline V lookup: CDR1 MDHEN, CDR2 SYDVKM. The CDR3 loop spans 17 amino acids. Here the CDR3 reads CASSLGPTGPSGNTIYF. Here the CDR3 DNA reads TGTGCCAGCAGTTTAGGGCCCACAGGGCCCTCCGGGAACACCATATATTTT. The complete variable domain, with remaining parts taken from reference TRBV28 and TRBJ1-3, reads DVKVTQSSRYLVKRTGEKVFLECVQDMDHENMFWYRQDPGLGLRLIYFSYDVKMKEKGDIPEGYSVSREKKERFSLILESASTNQTSMYLCASSLGPTGPSGNTIYFGEGSWLTVV.

V usage is TRBV18 and J usage is TRBJ2-7, with D maybe TRBD2 (6 bases). The V gene's germline CDR1 is KGHSH and CDR2 LQKENI. The V and J ends lost 8 bases and 0 bases respectively, with 11 bases between them. The CDR3 runs 13 residues. The CDR3 here is CASQEGGSYEQYF. The CDR3 DNA is TGTGCCAGCCAGGAGGGTGGCTCCTACGAGCAGTACTTC. Full variable domain (missing parts from reference TRBV18 and TRBJ2-7): NAGVMQNPRHLVRRRGQEARLRCSPMKGHSHVYWYRQLPEEGLKFMVYLQKENIIDESGMPKERFSAEFPKEGPSILRIQQVVRGDSAAYFCASQEGGSYEQYFGPGTRLTVT.

Worth noting for this clone: The junction departs from the called germline gene at one end, perhaps through a read error. The chain employs TRBV5-6 and TRBJ2-5; TRBD2 matches 9 bases. This CDR3 is built from 11 residues. Germline CDR1 SGHDT, CDR2 YYEEEE. CDR3 coding DNA: TGTGCCAGCAGGGCGGGGGGGCTTGTGGACTTC. It yields the protein CASRAGGLVDF.

The genes are TRBV5-1 and TRBJ2-5; D is undetermined. There are 13 residues in the CDR3. The V gene's germline CDR1 is SGHRS and CDR2 YFSETQ. The ends were cut back, 4 bases at V and 1 base at J, with 8 bases in the middle. The CDR3 protein is CASSTTSQETQYF. As DNA, the CDR3 is TGCGCCAGCAGCACTACCTCCCAAGAGACCCAGTACTTC.

The chain is built from TRBV25-1 and TRBJ2-5, with a weak D call TRBD2 (6 bases). The CDR3 consists of 11 residues. Looked up from germline, CDR1 is MGHDK and CDR2 is SYGVNS. V shed 8 bases and J shed 9 bases, with 13 bases lying between them. CDR3 sequence reads: CASGGRRSQYF. CDR3 in DNA: TGTGCCAGCGGGGGGAGGCGGTCCCAGTACTTC.

This rearrangement joins TRBV25-1 to TRBJ2-3; D is possibly TRBD2 (6 bases). The V end lost 3 bases, the J end lost 6 bases, and 7 bases lay between the germline ends. This CDR3 comprises 12 residues. Per the germline V gene, CDR1 is MGHDK and CDR2 is SYGVNS. Here the CDR3 reads CASSEGTDTQYF. For the CDR3, the DNA is TGTGCCAGCAGTGAGGGGACTGATACGCAGTATTTT. Full variable domain (remainder filled in from reference TRBV25-1 and TRBJ2-3): EADIYQTPRYLVIGTGKKITLECSQTMGHDKMYWYQQDPGMELHLIHYSYGVNSTEKGDLSSESTVSRIRTEHFPLTLESARPSHTSQYLCASSEGTDTQYFGPGTRLTVL.

This rearrangement joins TRBV10-3 to TRBJ2-7; maybe TRBD1 (5 bases). This CDR3 contains 12 residues. Germline V gives CDR1 ENHRY, CDR2 SYGVKD. Trimming took off 6 bases at V and 5 bases at J, with 11 bases between the two ends. The CDR3 nucleotides are TGTGCCATCAGCCCGCAGGGTGACGAGCAGTACTTC. This sequence encodes CAISPQGDEQYF.

The CDR3 here is CASGQVDAAQPQHF. CDR3 coding DNA: TGTGCCAGTGGACAGGTTGACGCTGCTCAGCCCCAGCATTTT. J is TRBJ1-5 and V is TRBV6-1, with 7 bases that match TRBD1. The CDR3 contains 14 residues. Germline values: CDR1 MNHNS, CDR2 SASEGT. Germline trimming cut 9 bases from V and 6 bases from J; bases unmatched to any gene: 11.

This chain joins TRBV5-1 and TRBJ2-5; no definite D call. The CDR3 is 13 residues long. V was clipped by 0 bases and J by 3 bases, with 6 bases between them. Germline loops: CDR1 SGHRS, CDR2 YFSETQ. CDR3 residues: CASSLATEETQYF. The DNA for the CDR3 is TGCGCCAGCAGCTTGGCCACGGAAGAGACCCAGTACTTC.

This clone turned up a few times. The chain uses TRBV19 and TRBJ1-1; D perhaps matches TRBD1 (5 bases). The germline V gene has CDR1 LNHDA and CDR2 SQIVND (reference sequence). This CDR3 comprises 13 residues. Trimming left V 6 bases short and J 2 bases short, with 10 bases between. The chain's CDR3 is CASSLDINTEAFF. DNA of the CDR3: TGTGCCAGTAGCCTGGACATAAACACTGAAGCTTTCTTT.

CDR3 sequence reads: CAWSVGTGRILRKYEQYF. The CDR3 DNA follows: TGTGCCTGGAGTGTAGGGACAGGGCGAATATTGAGGAAATACGAGCAGTACTTC. The chain is built from TRBV30 and TRBJ2-7; 9 bases fit TRBD1. Per germline, CDR1 GTSNPN and CDR2 SVGIG (reference sequence). The CDR3 contains 18 residues. V lost 0 bases, J lost 4 bases, and 16 bases stayed unmatched.